This T cell receptor (beta chain) was obtained from a study of control samples from healthy donors and cancer patients. TCRdb's table, derived via immunoSEQ multiplex PCR, lists solely in-frame clones and lacks some. The data contain 120,000 or so clones, around 89% of them singletons. Germline V gene sequence: CDR1 KGHSH, CDR2 LQKENI. CDR3 length equals 15 residues. The V gene end was trimmed by 3 bases and the J gene end by 2 bases; junction bases not matched to a gene: 4. The chain joins TRBV18 to TRBJ1-5; 7 bases agree with TRBD1. This TCR was recovered from a man in his fifties or sixties in good health. Sample: blood. CDR3 DNA sequence: TGTGCCAGCTCACCGACAGGGAACCGCAATCAGCCCCAGCATTTT. This sequence encodes CASSPTGNRNQPQHF.